This TCR beta chain appears in the sequencing data of a study of CD8 T cells in ankylosing spondylitis. Whole-study findings and limits: As reported, disease-linked clones showed significant enrichment in matched ankylosing spondylitis synovial fluid. Disease-linked clones displayed a CD8+ phenotype and appeared relatively rarely in peripheral blood. Several highly homologous variants made up a TCR beta motif, and this motif appeared characteristic of ankylosing spondylitis blood.

This clonotype turned up a few times. Its target is not known. Quantitative barcoded 5'-RACE was used to prepare TCR beta libraries. TCRdb redid the calling of the 5' RACE reads with MiXCR, one entry per CDR3 protein. The sample consists of 100,000 or so distinct CDR3 sequences, about 24% of them appearing once. Sequencing was done on a sample of synovial fluid, either unsorted or a sorted T cell fraction (not recorded which). The clonotype was recovered from a male donor with ankylosing spondylitis.

In nucleotides, the CDR3 is TGTGCCAGCACGGGACAGGGGCTCGGGCAGTACTTC. It yields the protein CASTGQGLGQYF. J is TRBJ2-7 and V is TRBV2; 10 positions agree with TRBD1. The CDR3 extends over 12 amino acids. Germline V gene data show CDR1 as SNHLY and CDR2 as FYNNEI. Losses at the gene ends were 7 bases for V and 9 bases for J; bases not matched to a gene: 6.